Sequencing of this T cell receptor beta chain was carried out in a study of T cells in Graves' hyperthyroidism and ophthalmopathy. Study as a whole: Peripheral blood was taken when the disease was first diagnosed, before any treatment began.

Amplification yielded TCR beta CDR3 regions, with RNA transcripts as the source. When the TCR CDR3 underwent first-round RT-PCR, the HTBI primer set was used. TCRdb reprocessed the multiplex PCR reads via MiXCR and lists one record per CDR3 protein. The sample holds over 250,000 distinct CDR3 sequences; over 20% are singletons and the top ten take roughly 60%. This clonotype was seen a few times. CDR1 and CDR2 from the germline V gene are SGHNT and YYREEE (reference sequence). The CDR3 totals 14 residues. The V gene lost 2 bases and the J gene lost 4 bases, with 9 bases spanning the gap. The source material was blood. The clonotype comes from a man between 25 and 39 years old with Graves' ophthalmopathy. The chain employs TRBV5-4 and TRBJ1-4, with a tentative D call TRBD1 (5 bases). The CDR3 region is CASSFGRDNEKLFF. The CDR3, as DNA: TGTGCCAGCAGCTTCGGCAGGGATAATGAAAAACTGTTTTTT.